Below, one TCR beta chain is given with its context. Its antigen is not yet known. Qualities for individual bases were not recorded, and no much larger clone is one base off. PBMCs were isolated by Ficoll-Paque density gradient centrifugation. The junction shows trimming of 6 bases on V and 8 bases on J, plus 10 bases between the germline ends. The CDR3, from cysteine to phenylalanine, totals 11 residues. Only the CDR3 DNA is retained, 33 bases long and in frame from the first base. CDR1 MNHEY and CDR2 SMNVEV were looked up in the germline V gene (reference sequence). Instrument on record: Illumina NovaSeq 6000. TCRalpha and TCRbeta cDNA libraries were built by 5'RACE with constant-segment primers, adding sample barcodes and unique molecular identifiers. Trizol reagent was used to extract RNA from every sample. Libraries were amplified in two PCR steps, with a second sample barcode and Illumina TruSeq adapters added in the second step. Sequencing of the libraries was done on an Illumina NovaSeq, producing 2 x 150 bp paired-end reads. The published analysis was carried out like this. Demultiplexing of reads and collapsing into UMI-guided consensus sequences were performed with migec v1.2.7. With mixcr v2.1.11, UMI consensuses were aligned to TRA and TRB V and J templates and assembled into clonotypes. A clonotype was counted as expanded or contracted only if both edgeR and NoisET called the change significant, with noise models trained on biological replicates. edgeR calls used a false discovery rate-adjusted p below 0.01 and a log2 fold-change threshold of 1. As an exploratory analysis of dynamics, PCA with hierarchical clustering was applied to max-normalized trajectories of the 1000 most abundant clonotypes. Separately sequenced CD4+ and CD8+ repertoires were used to assign the CD4 or CD8 phenotype of responding clones. The public reads were quality trimmed at Q25 with fastp and then assembled into clones with MiXCR by TCRdb, keeping productive beta chains. Rows are combined by CDR3 protein, so each entry shows the most common genes and DNA. The V and J calls and clone size are TCRdb's, not the authors'. The table for this sample lists hundreds of thousands of distinct CDR3 sequences; over 25% of them were counted only once. Approximately 15% of the sample is in the top ten clones.

This entry comes from a study of T-cell memory formation after mild COVID-19 (dated by TCRdb to the early 2020s). With respect to the entire study: Most TCR sequence clusters were specific to one of the two donors. T-cell clones expanding and contracting after mild COVID-19 in a couple of donors were tracked by longitudinal TCRalpha and TCRbeta repertoire sequencing. The cohort comprised two young, previously healthy adult volunteers, one female and one male.

What the authors observed across the whole study: From day 15 to 85, contracting clones showed balanced CD4/CD8 phenotypes, whereas a second wave of clones that expanded from day 15 to 37 leaned towards CD4+. SARS-CoV-2 specificity was not confirmed for the second-wave clones peaking on day 37. The detection of some responding clones in pre-infection memory suggests that pre-existing cross-reactive memory T cells joined the SARS-CoV-2 response. The study covered only two mild cases, and larger cohorts including severe cases with pre-infection samples were considered necessary. Contracting CD4+ clones turned up mainly in the CM and EM memory subsets, whereas EMRA was where CD8+ clones were enriched.

The source of this sequence is an adult woman who had mild COVID-19 (a few samples of this study predate the infection). The sample titles of this study are shuffled in the database, so cell type and time point are left out; the donor was told from shared clones. The V and J segments used are TRBV27 and TRBJ1-2; no D gene can be assigned with confidence. Sequencing was carried out using PBMCs or a T cell subset sorted from them (not recorded which). The DNA is as follows: TGTGCCAGCAGCCTCATTGAAGGCTACACCTTC. Its protein reads: CASSLIEGYTF.